Listed below are T cell receptor beta chains from one sample, sequenced in a study of PD-L1 blockade in urothelial cancer. Clones were read by immunoSEQ multiplex PCR, and TCRdb kept only the in-frame ones, dropping some. The data contain 55,000 to 70,000 clones, approximately 80% of them singletons. Here the sequenced sample was PBMCs, taken around atezolizumab (anti-PD-L1) treatment. Receptors were obtained from a man between 65 and 85 years old with urothelial cancer. Both conserved end residues are part of each CDR3. D genes are given only for firm matches. Only part of the rows carry a size: once, few, many, or a class if the clone is expanded.

clone_size j_call d_call v_call cdr3_aa cdr3_nt
NA TRBJ2-1 TRBD2 TRBV7-2 CASRQFGTSVGNEQFF TGTGCCAGCAGACAATTTGGGACTAGCGTTGGTAATGAGCAGTTCTTC
once TRBJ2-3 TRBD2 TRBV19 CASSIVGTRGPDTQYF TGTGCCAGTAGTATAGTAGGGACTAGAGGCCCAGATACGCAGTATTTT
NA TRBJ2-3 NA TRBV21-1 CASSMTSTKEEWADTQYF TGTGCCAGCAGCATGACTAGCACGAAGGAGGAGTGGGCAGATACGCAGTATTTT
NA TRBJ2-7 TRBD1 TRBV7-9 CASSLADGTGFYEQYF TGTGCCAGCAGCTTAGCGGATGGGACAGGTTTCTACGAGCAGTACTTC
NA TRBJ2-1 NA TRBV15 CATSNGLGGNEQFF TGTGCCACCAGCAACGGACTAGGGGGGAATGAGCAGTTCTTC
NA TRBJ2-2 NA TRBV15 CATSRLTNWNTGELFF TGTGCCACCAGCAGACTGACTAACTGGAACACCGGGGAGCTGTTTTTT
NA TRBJ2-7 TRBD1 TRBV5-6 CASSFRDSYEQYF TGTGCCAGCAGCTTCCGGGACAGCTACGAGCAGTACTTC
NA TRBJ1-1 NA TRBV5-1 CASSLGGTMNTEAFF TGCGCCAGCAGCTTGGGGGGCACCATGAACACTGAAGCTTTCTTT
NA TRBJ2-7 NA TRBV23-1 CASSQSRRGSAYEQYF TGCGCCAGCAGTCAATCGCGGCGCGGGTCTGCCTACGAGCAGTACTTC
NA TRBJ2-7 TRBD1 TRBV5-4 CASSSGTGLNEQYF TGTGCCAGCAGCTCCGGGACAGGGTTGAACGAGCAGTACTTC
NA TRBJ2-1 TRBD1 TRBV5-4 CASSWRQGATPTDEQFF TGTGCCAGCAGCTGGCGACAGGGGGCCACACCGACGGATGAGCAGTTCTTC
NA TRBJ1-5 NA TRBV10-3 CAISESGGADNQPQHF TGTGCCATCAGTGAGTCTGGGGGGGCCGACAATCAGCCCCAGCATTTT
NA TRBJ2-6 TRBD1 TRBV11-2 CASRDRDPSGANVLTF TGTGCCAGCAGGGACAGGGACCCCTCTGGGGCCAACGTCCTGACTTTC
NA TRBJ2-2 TRBD2 TRBV27 CASKGASGRGSTGELFF TGTGCCAGCAAAGGGGCTAGCGGGAGAGGATCCACCGGGGAGCTGTTTTTT
NA TRBJ2-5 NA TRBV6-5 CASTPTPGETQYF TGTGCCAGCACGCCGACTCCCGGGGAGACCCAGTACTTC
NA TRBJ2-7 TRBD2 TRBV5-1 CASSPYLGLAYEQYF TGCGCCAGCAGCCCCTACCTCGGACTAGCCTACGAGCAGTACTTC
NA TRBJ2-5 TRBD2 TRBV13 CASSFWTSGSLGETQYF TGTGCCAGCAGCTTTTGGACTAGCGGGAGCTTGGGAGAGACCCAGTACTTC
NA TRBJ2-7 TRBD1 TRBV28 CASSSADRVTYEQYF TGTGCCAGCAGTTCCGCCGACAGGGTAACCTACGAGCAGTACTTC
NA TRBJ2-1 TRBD2 TRBV10-3 CAISDPSGRFINEQFF TGTGCCATCAGTGACCCTAGCGGGAGGTTTATCAATGAGCAGTTCTTC
NA TRBJ2-1 TRBD2 TRBV18 CASSPLGLAGVNEQFF TGTGCCAGCTCACCTCTCGGACTAGCGGGAGTCAATGAGCAGTTCTTC
NA TRBJ1-2 NA TRBV2 CASSGSTGYGYTF TGTGCCAGCAGTGGTTCGACAGGCTATGGCTACACCTTC
NA TRBJ2-7 TRBD1 TRBV2 CASSPQGNEQYF TGTGCCAGCAGCCCACAGGGGAACGAGCAGTACTTC
NA TRBJ2-1 NA TRBV7-2 CASRKLREQFF TGTGCCAGCAGAAAACTAAGGGAGCAGTTCTTC
NA TRBJ1-6 NA TRBV6-4 CASNYIPLHF TGTGCCAGCAACTATATCCCCCTCCACTTT
NA TRBJ1-2 TRBD1 TRBV2 CASRDWTGQDGYTF TGTGCCAGCAGGGATTGGACAGGGCAGGACGGCTACACCTTC
NA TRBJ1-5 NA TRBV6-6 CASTAGPQPQHF TGTGCCAGCACGGCGGGGCCCCAGCCCCAGCATTTT
NA TRBJ2-7 NA TRBV7-2 CASSFGQGAIYEQYF NA
NA TRBJ1-1 NA TRBV10-3 CAIRVEQGAEAFF TGTGCCATCAGGGTGGAGCAGGGCGCTGAAGCTTTCTTT
once TRBJ2-1 TRBD1 TRBV29-1 CSDVQGYNEQFF TGCAGCGACGTACAGGGGTACAATGAGCAGTTCTTC
once TRBJ2-6 TRBD1 TRBV5-6 CASSLKMGQRNSGANVLTF TGTGCCAGCAGCTTAAAAATGGGACAGAGGAACTCTGGGGCCAACGTCCTGACTTTC
NA TRBJ2-1 NA TRBV9 CASSVGSEQFF TGTGCCAGCAGCGTAGGCAGTGAGCAGTTCTTC
NA TRBJ1-3 NA TRBV28 CASRRGGYSGNTIYF TGTGCCAGCAGAAGAGGGGGATACTCTGGAAACACCATATATTTT
NA TRBJ2-5 NA TRBV30 CAWSTGETQYF TGTGCCTGGAGTACAGGAGAGACCCAGTACTTC